This T cell receptor beta chain was documented in a study of CD8 T cells in Susac syndrome. About this clonotype: The junction and the germline gene differ at one end; a read error may be behind it.

With random hexamers, 0.5 to 1 ug RNA was reverse transcribed. TCRdb independently ran MiXCR on the immunoSEQ multiplex PCR reads; one entry per CDR3 protein. Found here are fewer than 350,000 distinct CDR3 sequences, 75% to 90% of them singletons; the top ten hold roughly 0.17%. The germline gives CDR1 SGHAT, CDR2 FQDESV (reference sequence). This CDR3 has 15 amino acids. J is TRBJ2-1 and V is TRBV11-1; D might be TRBD1 (5 bases). This TCR was recovered from a human donor with multiple sclerosis. The specimen was CD8+ T cells from PBMCs. CDR3 loop: CASSWGRVTYTEQFF. In DNA form, the CDR3 reads TGTGCCAGCAGCTGGGGCCGGGTGACCTACACTGAGCAGTTCTTC.